One T cell receptor (beta chain) is described in this entry. Its antigen is not known. This table comes from immunoSEQ multiplex PCR, and its TCRdb copy is limited to in-frame clones, with some not included. The sample lists around 15,000 clones, under 80% occurring once. V was cut by 3 bases and J by 1 base, with 6 bases left in between. There are 13 residues in the CDR3. Viral peptide pools were used in the ViraFEST assay to expand antigen-specific CD4+ T cells, and sequencing came afterward. When around nine days of culture had elapsed, CD4+ T cells were isolated. As their vaccination, participants received two doses of either BNT162b2 or mRNA-1273. Each culture well received a few million PBMC. These cells were then cultured in IMDM with approximately 10 IU/ml IL-2 and about 9.4 ug/ml peptides. The entry originates in a study of vaccination effects on CD4 cells after COVID-19. Study in general: Researchers obtained post-vaccine samples at a median of 72 days past the second dose.

Study conclusions and caveats: Few convalescent patients were studied, and early post-infection samples were lacking.

The TCR sequence derives from a human donor who received a COVID-19 vaccine. This material consisted of CD4+ T cells from PBMCs cultured with HCoV-NL63 spike peptides, taken after COVID-19 vaccination. J is TRBJ1-1 and V is TRBV12-3 or TRBV12-4; no reliable D call. CDR3 region: CASSFVRNTEAFF. The CDR3 region has the DNA TGTGCCAGCAGTTTTGTCAGGAACACTGAAGCTTTCTTT.